The rows below give T cell receptor beta chains drawn from one sample of a study of spatial heterogeneity in lung cancer. TCRdb redid the calling of the 5' RACE reads with MiXCR, one entry per CDR3 protein. The sample shows under 15,000 distinct CDR3 sequences, 3% to 4.5% of them seen only once. Sequencing was performed on PBMCs, taken at surgery. These receptors all come from a male donor with early-stage non-small cell lung cancer. Both conserved end residues are part of each CDR3. Fields, in order: J gene, clone size, D gene, V gene, CDR3 protein, CDR3 DNA. A D gene is named only where the DNA matches it firmly. Clone size, where shown, is once, few, many, or a class for clones that have expanded.

j_gene: TRBJ1-1; abundance: many; d_gene: .; v_gene: TRBV9; CDR3aa: CASSGQDTEAFF; CDR3nt: TGTGCCAGCAGCGGACAGGACACTGAAGCTTTCTTT
j_gene: TRBJ2-2; abundance: .; d_gene: .; v_gene: TRBV7-9; CDR3aa: CASCPAENTGELFF; CDR3nt: TGTGCCAGCTGTCCAGCAGAGAACACCGGGGAGCTGTTTTTT
j_gene: TRBJ2-1; abundance: many; d_gene: .; v_gene: TRBV11-2; CDR3aa: CASSLDRGGRSYNEQFF; CDR3nt: TGTGCCAGCAGCTTAGATAGAGGAGGGCGCTCCTACAATGAGCAGTTCTTC
j_gene: TRBJ1-6; abundance: few; d_gene: .; v_gene: TRBV3-1; CDR3aa: CASSPRDNSPLHF; CDR3nt: TGTGCCAGCAGCCCGCGGGATAATTCACCCCTCCACTTT
j_gene: TRBJ2-1; abundance: many; d_gene: TRBD2; v_gene: TRBV4-1; CDR3aa: CASSRLAAINEQFF; CDR3nt: TGCGCCAGCAGTAGACTAGCGGCGATCAATGAGCAGTTCTTC
j_gene: TRBJ2-7; abundance: many; d_gene: TRBD1; v_gene: TRBV28; CDR3aa: CASKSPAGGIYEQYF; CDR3nt: TGTGCCAGCAAATCCCCAGCAGGGGGTATCTACGAGCAGTACTTC
j_gene: TRBJ2-7; abundance: many; d_gene: .; v_gene: TRBV7-3; CDR3aa: CASSLNEGEQYF; CDR3nt: TGTGCCAGCAGCTTAAACGAGGGCGAGCAGTACTTC
j_gene: TRBJ2-3; abundance: many; d_gene: TRBD2; v_gene: TRBV7-3; CDR3aa: CASSWGTSGNTDTQYF; CDR3nt: TGTGCCAGCAGCTGGGGGACTAGCGGGAACACAGATACGCAGTATTTT
j_gene: TRBJ1-5; abundance: many; d_gene: .; v_gene: TRBV19; CDR3aa: CASTRDGPGDYQPQHF; CDR3nt: TGTGCCAGTACACGCGACGGGCCAGGGGATTATCAGCCCCAGCATTTT
j_gene: TRBJ2-1; abundance: many; d_gene: .; v_gene: TRBV9; CDR3aa: CASSVGPEVEQFF; CDR3nt: TGTGCCAGCAGCGTCGGTCCAGAGGTTGAGCAGTTCTTC
j_gene: TRBJ2-3; abundance: many; d_gene: .; v_gene: TRBV21-1; CDR3aa: CASSKRDRGLADTQYF; CDR3nt: TGTGCCAGCAGCAAACGGGACAGGGGCTTGGCAGATACGCAGTATTTT
j_gene: TRBJ2-1; abundance: many; d_gene: .; v_gene: TRBV4-1; CDR3aa: CASSQPSKSSYNEQFF; CDR3nt: TGCGCCAGCAGCCAACCATCGAAGAGCTCCTACAATGAGCAGTTCTTC
j_gene: TRBJ2-2; abundance: many; d_gene: .; v_gene: TRBV9; CDR3aa: CASSPQADPGELFF; CDR3nt: TGTGCCAGCAGCCCCCAGGCGGACCCCGGGGAGCTGTTTTTT
j_gene: TRBJ2-3; abundance: .; d_gene: .; v_gene: TRBV7-9; CDR3aa: CASSLGRSTDTQYF; CDR3nt: TGTGCCAGCAGCTTAGGCAGAAGCACAGATACGCAGTATTTT
j_gene: TRBJ2-1; abundance: many; d_gene: TRBD2; v_gene: TRBV5-6; CDR3aa: CASSWGLAGVDEQFF; CDR3nt: TGTGCCAGCAGCTGGGGACTAGCGGGAGTAGATGAGCAGTTCTTC
j_gene: TRBJ2-5; abundance: many; d_gene: .; v_gene: TRBV27; CDR3aa: CASSLDLGAETQYF; CDR3nt: TGTGCCAGCAGTTTAGACCTGGGGGCAGAGACCCAGTACTTC
j_gene: TRBJ2-5; abundance: many; d_gene: .; v_gene: TRBV25-1; CDR3aa: CASSYTDPGAQYF; CDR3nt: TGTGCCAGCAGTTATACGGACCCAGGGGCCCAGTACTTC
j_gene: TRBJ2-7; abundance: few; d_gene: TRBD2; v_gene: TRBV19; CDR3aa: CASSSPGLAGSPYEQYF; CDR3nt: TGTGCCAGTAGTAGCCCGGGACTAGCGGGATCCCCCTACGAGCAGTACTTC
j_gene: TRBJ2-7; abundance: .; d_gene: .; v_gene: TRBV28; CDR3aa: CATGGSSYEQYF; CDR3nt: TGTGCCACCGGGGGAAGCTCCTACGAGCAGTACTTC
j_gene: TRBJ2-1; abundance: many; d_gene: TRBD2; v_gene: TRBV5-4; CDR3aa: CASSSGLAGSSYNEQFF; CDR3nt: TGTGCCAGCAGCTCCGGACTAGCGGGGAGCTCCTACAATGAGCAGTTCTTC
j_gene: TRBJ1-1; abundance: many; d_gene: TRBD1; v_gene: TRBV28; CDR3aa: CASTPPPGQGATEAFF; CDR3nt: TGTGCCAGCACCCCTCCACCGGGACAGGGGGCCACTGAAGCTTTCTTT
j_gene: TRBJ2-7; abundance: .; d_gene: TRBD2; v_gene: TRBV6-2/TRBV6-3; CDR3aa: CASVRGPLRLAETYEQYF; CDR3nt: TGTGCCAGCGTTCGGGGTCCCCTTAGACTAGCAGAGACCTACGAGCAGTACTTC
j_gene: TRBJ1-2; abundance: few; d_gene: .; v_gene: TRBV12-3/TRBV12-4; CDR3aa: CASSRNDGYTF; CDR3nt: TGTGCCAGCAGCCGTAACGATGGCTACACCTTC
j_gene: TRBJ1-3; abundance: .; d_gene: .; v_gene: TRBV20-1; CDR3aa: CSAHSGTGNTIYF; CDR3nt: TGCAGTGCTCACTCTGGGACTGGAAACACCATATATTTT
j_gene: TRBJ2-1; abundance: many; d_gene: TRBD2; v_gene: TRBV5-6; CDR3aa: CASSSGTSGRSSYNEQFF; CDR3nt: TGTGCCAGCAGCTCCGGGACTAGCGGGAGGAGCTCCTACAATGAGCAGTTCTTC
j_gene: TRBJ2-1; abundance: many; d_gene: .; v_gene: TRBV10-3; CDR3aa: CAISESWVNEQFF; CDR3nt: TGTGCCATCAGTGAGTCTTGGGTTAATGAGCAGTTCTTC
j_gene: TRBJ2-1; abundance: medium-sized; d_gene: .; v_gene: TRBV3-1; CDR3aa: CASSQGTGPRNEQFF; CDR3nt: TGTGCCAGCAGCCAAGGTACCGGCCCCCGGAATGAGCAGTTCTTC
j_gene: TRBJ2-2; abundance: many; d_gene: .; v_gene: TRBV20-1; CDR3aa: CSAEGFPGTGELFF; CDR3nt: TGCAGTGCCGAGGGGTTCCCGGGCACCGGGGAGCTGTTTTTT
j_gene: TRBJ2-1; abundance: many; d_gene: .; v_gene: TRBV20-1; CDR3aa: CSARDWSGGLDDEQFF; CDR3nt: TGCAGTGCTAGAGATTGGTCTGGCGGGCTTGACGATGAGCAGTTCTTC
j_gene: TRBJ2-7; abundance: many; d_gene: .; v_gene: TRBV11-1; CDR3aa: CASSLGFRYEQYF; CDR3nt: TGTGCCAGCAGCTTAGGGTTCCGCTACGAGCAGTACTTC
j_gene: TRBJ2-1; abundance: .; d_gene: TRBD2; v_gene: TRBV11-2; CDR3aa: CASSIGGASGRSAYNEQFF; CDR3nt: TGTGCCAGCAGCATCGGGGGGGCTAGCGGGAGATCCGCCTACAATGAGCAGTTCTTC
j_gene: TRBJ2-3; abundance: few; d_gene: TRBD2; v_gene: TRBV11-2; CDR3aa: CASSLTSGTDTQYF; CDR3nt: TGTGCCAGCAGCCTTACTAGCGGCACAGATACGCAGTATTTT
j_gene: TRBJ2-7; abundance: many; d_gene: TRBD1; v_gene: TRBV6-1; CDR3aa: CASRLGQGAWEQYF; CDR3nt: TGTGCCAGCAGACTCGGACAGGGGGCCTGGGAGCAGTACTTC
j_gene: TRBJ2-3; abundance: many; d_gene: .; v_gene: TRBV4-1; CDR3aa: CASKLTGYAATDTQYF; CDR3nt: TGCGCCAGCAAGTTAACAGGCTACGCGGCCACAGATACGCAGTATTTT
j_gene: TRBJ2-1; abundance: many; d_gene: TRBD2; v_gene: TRBV13; CDR3aa: CASSPGTSLQNEQFF; CDR3nt: TGTGCCAGCAGCCCCGGGACTAGCCTCCAGAATGAGCAGTTCTTC
j_gene: TRBJ2-1; abundance: .; d_gene: .; v_gene: TRBV6-1; CDR3aa: CACSENLLVAQFF; CDR3nt: TGTGCCTGCAGTGAAAACTTGCTAGTAGCTCAGTTCTTC
j_gene: TRBJ2-1; abundance: medium-sized; d_gene: .; v_gene: TRBV12-3/TRBV12-4; CDR3aa: CASSLGGGLSYNEQFF; CDR3nt: TGTGCCAGCTCTTTAGGGGGAGGGCTTTCCTACAATGAGCAGTTCTTC
j_gene: TRBJ1-1; abundance: many; d_gene: TRBD1; v_gene: TRBV19; CDR3aa: CASSIQTGANTEAFF; CDR3nt: TGTGCCAGTAGTATCCAGACAGGGGCGAACACTGAAGCTTTCTTT
j_gene: TRBJ2-2; abundance: many; d_gene: .; v_gene: TRBV11-2; CDR3aa: CASSLNQYGGELFF; CDR3nt: TGTGCCAGCAGCTTAAACCAGTACGGCGGGGAGCTGTTTTTT
j_gene: TRBJ1-2; abundance: few; d_gene: .; v_gene: TRBV7-8; CDR3aa: CASSLADSPRGYTF; CDR3nt: TGTGCCAGCAGCTTAGCCGACTCACCTAGAGGCTACACCTTC
j_gene: TRBJ1-1; abundance: medium-sized; d_gene: .; v_gene: TRBV28; CDR3aa: CASSPPGGGFGTEAFF; CDR3nt: TGTGCCAGCAGTCCCCCAGGCGGGGGGTTCGGCACTGAAGCTTTCTTT
j_gene: TRBJ2-6; abundance: many; d_gene: .; v_gene: TRBV7-9; CDR3aa: CASSFLRAGRPGANVLTF; CDR3nt: TGTGCCAGCAGCTTTCTGAGAGCAGGGCGCCCTGGGGCCAACGTCCTGACTTTC
j_gene: TRBJ2-1; abundance: many; d_gene: TRBD2; v_gene: TRBV6-6; CDR3aa: CASSPFLAGEAAEQFF; CDR3nt: TGTGCCAGCAGTCCCTTTCTAGCGGGAGAAGCCGCTGAGCAGTTCTTC
j_gene: TRBJ2-2; abundance: .; d_gene: .; v_gene: TRBV15; CDR3aa: CATHHTHGELFF; CDR3nt: TGTGCCACCCATCACACACACGGGGAGCTGTTTTTT
j_gene: TRBJ2-7; abundance: many; d_gene: .; v_gene: TRBV9; CDR3aa: CASSLSPLGYEQYF; CDR3nt: TGTGCCAGCAGCCTAAGCCCGTTGGGGTACGAGCAGTACTTC
j_gene: TRBJ2-1; abundance: medium-sized; d_gene: .; v_gene: TRBV12-3/TRBV12-4; CDR3aa: CATNGVAAYNEQFF; CDR3nt: TGTGCCACCAACGGAGTAGCGGCTTACAATGAGCAGTTCTTC
j_gene: TRBJ2-5; abundance: many; d_gene: .; v_gene: TRBV12-3/TRBV12-4; CDR3aa: CASRYLKETQYF; CDR3nt: TGTGCCAGCAGGTATCTCAAAGAGACCCAGTACTTC
j_gene: TRBJ2-3; abundance: .; d_gene: TRBD1; v_gene: TRBV20-1; CDR3aa: CSASGGDALGTQYF; CDR3nt: TGCAGTGCCTCAGGGGGCGACGCACTAGGGACGCAGTATTTT
j_gene: TRBJ2-7; abundance: many; d_gene: .; v_gene: TRBV5-1; CDR3aa: CASSLWGISSYEQYF; CDR3nt: TGCGCCAGCAGCCTATGGGGTATTAGCTCCTACGAGCAGTACTTC
j_gene: TRBJ2-3; abundance: many; d_gene: TRBD2; v_gene: TRBV9; CDR3aa: CASSVIAGGTDTQYF; CDR3nt: TGTGCCAGCAGCGTAATAGCGGGGGGTACAGATACGCAGTATTTT
j_gene: TRBJ1-3; abundance: many; d_gene: TRBD1; v_gene: TRBV10-3; CDR3aa: CAIRTGAGNTIYF; CDR3nt: TGTGCCATCAGGACAGGGGCTGGAAACACCATATATTTT
j_gene: TRBJ2-3; abundance: many; d_gene: TRBD1; v_gene: TRBV24-1; CDR3aa: CATSDFATGGSTQYF; CDR3nt: TGTGCCACCAGTGATTTTGCGACAGGGGGCTCTACGCAGTATTTT
j_gene: TRBJ2-7; abundance: few; d_gene: .; v_gene: TRBV12-3/TRBV12-4; CDR3aa: CASTTSTSGYEQYF; CDR3nt: TGTGCCAGCACTACTTCCACAAGTGGGTACGAGCAGTACTTC
j_gene: TRBJ2-4; abundance: many; d_gene: .; v_gene: TRBV6-2/TRBV6-3; CDR3aa: CASSYPGGSKNIQYF; CDR3nt: TGTGCCAGCAGTTACCCCGGAGGGTCCAAAAACATTCAGTACTTC
j_gene: TRBJ2-7; abundance: many; d_gene: TRBD2; v_gene: TRBV4-3; CDR3aa: CASSLAGVGPYEQYF; CDR3nt: TGCGCCAGCAGCCTAGCGGGAGTAGGACCCTACGAGCAGTACTTC
j_gene: TRBJ2-3; abundance: many; d_gene: TRBD1; v_gene: TRBV27; CDR3aa: CASSLRGQSTDTQYF; CDR3nt: TGTGCCAGCAGTCTCAGGGGGCAAAGCACAGATACGCAGTATTTT
j_gene: TRBJ1-4; abundance: many; d_gene: .; v_gene: TRBV18; CDR3aa: CASSPSMGGRANEKLFF; CDR3nt: TGTGCCAGCTCACCGAGCATGGGAGGGCGAGCTAATGAAAAACTGTTTTTT
j_gene: TRBJ2-1; abundance: .; d_gene: TRBD1; v_gene: TRBV6-1; CDR3aa: CASSEAGDRADEQFF; CDR3nt: TGTGCCAGCAGTGAAGCGGGAGACAGGGCAGATGAGCAGTTCTTC
j_gene: TRBJ2-7; abundance: many; d_gene: TRBD2; v_gene: TRBV20-1; CDR3aa: CSAASGGRANYEQYF; CDR3nt: TGCAGTGCTGCATCCGGCGGGAGGGCCAACTACGAGCAGTACTTC